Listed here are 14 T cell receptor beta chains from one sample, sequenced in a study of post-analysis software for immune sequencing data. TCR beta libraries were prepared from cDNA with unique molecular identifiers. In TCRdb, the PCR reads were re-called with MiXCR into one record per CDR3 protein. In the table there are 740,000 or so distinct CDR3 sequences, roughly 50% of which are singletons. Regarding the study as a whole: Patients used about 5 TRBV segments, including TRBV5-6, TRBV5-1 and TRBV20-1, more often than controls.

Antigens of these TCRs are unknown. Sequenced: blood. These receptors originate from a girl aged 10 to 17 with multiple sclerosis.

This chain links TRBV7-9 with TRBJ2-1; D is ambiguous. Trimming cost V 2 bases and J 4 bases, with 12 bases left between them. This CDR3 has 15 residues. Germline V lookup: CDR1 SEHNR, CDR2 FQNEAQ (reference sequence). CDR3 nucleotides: TGTGCCAGCAGCTTACGAGGTGTCCGGTACAATGAGCAGTTCTTC. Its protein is CASSLRGVRYNEQFF.

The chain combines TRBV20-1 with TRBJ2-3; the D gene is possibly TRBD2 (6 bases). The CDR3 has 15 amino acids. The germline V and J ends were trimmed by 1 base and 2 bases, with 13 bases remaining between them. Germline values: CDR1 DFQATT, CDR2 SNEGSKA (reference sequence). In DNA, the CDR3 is TGCAGTGCTAGAGTCGGGGGTAGACACACAGATACGCAGTATTTT. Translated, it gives CSARVGGRHTDTQYF.

Written as DNA, the CDR3 is TGCAGTGCTAGAGCCGCCTGGGGGGGAGCAGATACGCAGTATTTT. It specifies CSARAAWGGADTQYF. The genes are TRBV20-1 and TRBJ2-3; 7 positions match TRBD2. The CDR3 runs 15 residues. J gave up 4 bases and V 1 base, and 8 bases lay outside the gene matches. Germline V gives CDR1 DFQATT, CDR2 SNEGSKA (reference sequence).

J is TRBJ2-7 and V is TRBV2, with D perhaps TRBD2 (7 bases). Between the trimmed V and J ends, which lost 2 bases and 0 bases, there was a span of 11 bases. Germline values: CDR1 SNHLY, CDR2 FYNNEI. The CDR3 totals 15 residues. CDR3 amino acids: CASSEPAGASYEQYF. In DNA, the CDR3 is TGTGCCAGCAGTGAACCGGCGGGGGCCTCCTACGAGCAGTACTTC.

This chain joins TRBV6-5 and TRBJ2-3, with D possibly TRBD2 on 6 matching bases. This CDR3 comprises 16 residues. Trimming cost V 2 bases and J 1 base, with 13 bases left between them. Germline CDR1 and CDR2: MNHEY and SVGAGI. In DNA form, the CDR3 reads TGTGCCAGCAGTTACGGGGGGTTAGCGGGCACAGATACGCAGTATTTT. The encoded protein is CASSYGGLAGTDTQYF.

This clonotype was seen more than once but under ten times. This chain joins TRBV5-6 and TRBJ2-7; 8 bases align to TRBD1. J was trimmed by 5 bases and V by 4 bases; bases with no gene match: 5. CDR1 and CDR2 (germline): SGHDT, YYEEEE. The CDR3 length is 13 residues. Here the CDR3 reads CASSQTTGDEQYF. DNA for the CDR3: TGTGCCAGCAGCCAAACGACAGGGGACGAGCAGTACTTC.

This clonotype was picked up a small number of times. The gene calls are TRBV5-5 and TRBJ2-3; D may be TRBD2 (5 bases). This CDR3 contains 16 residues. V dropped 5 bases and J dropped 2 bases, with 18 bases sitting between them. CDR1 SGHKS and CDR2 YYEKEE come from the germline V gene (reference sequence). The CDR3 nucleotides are TGTGCCAGCAGTTACATCCCGACTATCACCACAGATACGCAGTATTTT. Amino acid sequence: CASSYIPTITTDTQYF.

The CDR3 reads CASSLKGGTFVYNEQFF. The CDR3 DNA sequence: TGTGCCAGCAGCTTAAAAGGGGGTACCTTCGTATACAATGAGCAGTTCTTC. The V call is TRBV7-8, the J call TRBJ2-1; D is perhaps TRBD1 (6 bases). V was shortened by 2 bases and J by 4 bases, with 18 bases between the two germline ends. The CDR3 totals 17 residues. Germline CDR1 is SGHVS and CDR2 is FQNEAQ.

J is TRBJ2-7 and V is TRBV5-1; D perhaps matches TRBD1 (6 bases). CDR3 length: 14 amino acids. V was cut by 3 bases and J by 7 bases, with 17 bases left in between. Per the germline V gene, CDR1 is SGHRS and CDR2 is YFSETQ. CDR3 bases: TGCGCCAGCAGCTCCGCCACAGGGTTGGGAGAGCAGTACTTC. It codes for CASSSATGLGEQYF.

CDR3 loop: CAHPGLSYEQYF. DNA of the CDR3: TGTGCCCACCCGGGGCTCTCCTACGAGCAGTACTTC. V is TRBV10-3 and J is TRBJ2-7; D is perhaps TRBD1 or TRBD2 (5 bases each). The CDR3 is 12 residues long. Germline assignment: CDR1 ENHRY and CDR2 SYGVKD. Trimming took 11 bases from V and 0 from J, leaving 11 bases between them.

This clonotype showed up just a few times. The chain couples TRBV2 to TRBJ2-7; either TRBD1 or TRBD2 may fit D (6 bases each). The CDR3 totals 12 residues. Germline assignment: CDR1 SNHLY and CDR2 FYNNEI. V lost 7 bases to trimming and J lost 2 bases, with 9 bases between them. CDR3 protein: CASNREAYEQYF. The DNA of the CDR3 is TGTGCCAGCAACAGGGAGGCCTACGAGCAGTACTTC.

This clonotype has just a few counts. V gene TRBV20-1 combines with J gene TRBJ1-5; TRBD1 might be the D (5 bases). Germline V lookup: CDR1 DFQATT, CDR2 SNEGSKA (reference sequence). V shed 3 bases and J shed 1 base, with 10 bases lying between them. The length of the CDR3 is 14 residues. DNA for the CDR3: TGCAGTGCTAGGGAAGGGGCGAGCAATCAGCCCCAGCATTTT. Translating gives CSAREGASNQPQHF.

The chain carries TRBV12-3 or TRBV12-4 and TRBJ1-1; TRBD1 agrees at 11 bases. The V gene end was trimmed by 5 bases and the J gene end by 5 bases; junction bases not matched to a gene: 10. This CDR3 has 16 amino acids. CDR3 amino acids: CASSRTGGRLETEAFF. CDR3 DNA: TGTGCCAGCAGTCGGACAGGGGGCCGATTAGAGACTGAAGCTTTCTTT.

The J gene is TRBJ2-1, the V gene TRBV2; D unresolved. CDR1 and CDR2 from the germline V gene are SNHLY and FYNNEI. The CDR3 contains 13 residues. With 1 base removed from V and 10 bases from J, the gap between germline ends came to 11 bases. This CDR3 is CASSEEYSSEQFF. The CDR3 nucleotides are TGTGCCAGCAGTGAAGAGTATTCCAGCGAGCAGTTCTTC.